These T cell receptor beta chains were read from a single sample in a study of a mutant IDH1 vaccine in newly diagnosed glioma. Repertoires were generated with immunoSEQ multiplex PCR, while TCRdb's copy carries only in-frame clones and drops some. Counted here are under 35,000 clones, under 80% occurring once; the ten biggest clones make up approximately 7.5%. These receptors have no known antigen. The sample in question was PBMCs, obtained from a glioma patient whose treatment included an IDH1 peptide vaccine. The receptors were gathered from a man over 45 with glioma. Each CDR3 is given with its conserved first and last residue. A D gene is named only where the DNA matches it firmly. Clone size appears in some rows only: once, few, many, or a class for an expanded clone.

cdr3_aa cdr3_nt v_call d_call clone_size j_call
CASSEGGQGAGELFF TGTGCCAGCAGTGAAGGGGGGCAGGGCGCCGGGGAGCTGTTTTTT TRBV6-1 - - TRBJ2-2
CASITPYEQYF TGTGCCAGCATAACTCCCTACGAGCAGTACTTC TRBV6-1 - once TRBJ2-7
CAISESHTGRRVGYTF TGTGCCATCAGTGAGTCACATACGGGGCGCCGGGTTGGCTACACCTTC TRBV10-3 - - TRBJ1-2
CASSLLQGMEGYTF TGCGCCAGCAGCTTGCTACAGGGGATGGAAGGCTACACCTTC TRBV5-1 TRBD1 - TRBJ1-2
CSVEVRASRLQETQYF TGCAGCGTTGAAGTAAGGGCTAGCAGACTCCAAGAGACCCAGTACTTC TRBV29-1 - - TRBJ2-5
CASSVKQGAFGNTIYF TGCGCCAGCAGCGTGAAACAGGGGGCTTTTGGAAACACCATATATTTT TRBV5-1 TRBD1 medium-sized TRBJ1-3
CASSLVQTGNTIYF TGTGCCAGCAGCTTAGTGCAGACTGGAAACACCATATATTTT TRBV7-9 - - TRBJ1-3
CARGNGANVLTF TGTGCTCGGGGTAACGGGGCCAACGTCCTGACTTTC TRBV6-1 - - TRBJ2-6
CASSRGQGRDEQYF TGTGCCAGCAGTAGAGGGCAGGGCAGGGACGAGCAGTACTTC TRBV6-1 - - TRBJ2-7
CSVEDLGVQVAGTQYF TGCAGCGTTGAAGATCTCGGAGTGCAGGTTGCAGGCACGCAGTATTTT TRBV29-1 - - TRBJ2-3
CASSLSGNEQFF TGCGCCAGCAGCTTGTCGGGAAATGAGCAGTTCTTC TRBV5-1 - - TRBJ2-1
CASSLEKNTEAFF TGTGCCAGCAGCTTGGAAAAGAACACTGAAGCTTTCTTT TRBV5-4 - few TRBJ1-1
CATRPLIRVGNTIYF TGTGCCACCCGCCCTCTCATCAGGGTGGGAAACACCATATATTTT TRBV2 - few TRBJ1-3
CASTRVARGNQPQHF TGTGCCAGTACCCGGGTGGCCAGGGGTAACCAGCCCCAGCATTTT TRBV19 - - TRBJ1-5
CSAPGTGEAFF TGCAGCGCTCCCGGGACAGGAGAAGCTTTCTTT TRBV29-1 TRBD1 few TRBJ1-1
CATRQGGPDGYTF TGTGCCACCCGACAGGGAGGTCCGGATGGCTACACCTTC TRBV2 TRBD1 - TRBJ1-2
CASSSRDRGNQPQHF TGTGCCAGCAGTTCCCGGGACAGGGGGAATCAGCCCCAGCATTTT TRBV6-6 TRBD1 - TRBJ1-5
CASSRTATNEKLFF TGTGCCAGCAGCCGGACAGCAACTAATGAAAAACTGTTTTTT TRBV21-1 - few TRBJ1-4
CASSRDGEAFF TGTGCCAGCAGTCGGGACGGGGAAGCTTTCTTT TRBV6-5 - - TRBJ1-1
CASSLPAVDSSTGELFF TGCGCCAGCAGCCTCCCGGCGGTCGACAGCTCCACCGGGGAGCTGTTTTTT TRBV5-1 - - TRBJ2-2
CASSWTGGDGYTF TGTGCCAGCAGCTGGACAGGGGGCGACGGCTACACCTTC TRBV7-6 TRBD1 - TRBJ1-2
CASSDSGLAGEQFF TGTGCCAGCAGTGACTCGGGACTAGCGGGAGAGCAGTTCTTC TRBV6-4 TRBD2 medium-sized TRBJ2-1
CASSLSTGGNTEAFF TGTGCCAGCAGCTTATCGACAGGGGGCAACACTGAAGCTTTCTTT TRBV5-6 TRBD1 - TRBJ1-1
CASSLEQNSPLHF TGTGCCAGCAGCTTGGAGCAGAATTCACCCCTCCACTTT TRBV5-4 - - TRBJ1-6
CASSPVGQISGNTIYF TGTGCCAGCAGCCCCGTCGGGCAGATCTCTGGAAACACCATATATTTT TRBV5-6 - - TRBJ1-3
CASNRGRDSGANVLTF TGTGCCAGCAACCGAGGGAGGGACTCTGGGGCCAACGTCCTGACTTTC TRBV2 TRBD2 - TRBJ2-6
CASSFTGVGETQYF TGTGCCAGCAGCTTTACAGGGGTCGGAGAGACCCAGTACTTC TRBV7-2 TRBD1 - TRBJ2-5
CASSYSENTEAFF TGTGCCAGCAGTTACTCGGAGAACACTGAAGCTTTCTTT TRBV6-5 - - TRBJ1-1
CASRRTGLGDQPQHF TGCGCCAGCAGACGTACAGGGTTAGGGGATCAGCCCCAGCATTTT TRBV23-1 - - TRBJ1-5
CASSLTGTNSPLHF TGTGCCAGCAGCTTGACAGGGACAAATTCACCCCTCCACTTT TRBV6-6 TRBD1 - TRBJ1-6
CSVSPSATTQYF TGCAGCGTTTCACCTTCGGCTACGACCCAGTACTTC TRBV29-1 - few TRBJ2-5
CASSIPAYGGVAFF TGTGCCAGTAGTATCCCAGCCTATGGAGGGGTCGCTTTCTTT TRBV19 - - TRBJ1-1
CASSPPLGSSYEQYF TGCGCCAGCAGCCCACCCTTAGGCAGCTCCTACGAGCAGTACTTC TRBV4-1 - - TRBJ2-7
CASSSRGGYTF TGTGCCAGCAGCTCCCGGGGTGGCTACACCTTC TRBV7-9 - few TRBJ1-2
CASSFSQRYSTYGYTF TGTGCCAGCAGCTTTTCTCAACGATACTCGACCTATGGCTACACCTTC TRBV7-8 - - TRBJ1-2
CASTNRDRDRYGYTF TGTGCCAGCACCAACCGGGACAGGGACAGGTATGGCTACACCTTC TRBV6-1 TRBD1 - TRBJ1-2
CASSPRLAGQETQYF TGTGCCAGCAGCCCCCGGCTAGCGGGGCAAGAGACCCAGTACTTC TRBV11-2 TRBD2 - TRBJ2-5
CASSGGTSSEQYF TGTGCCAGCTCGGGTGGGACTAGCTCCGAGCAGTACTTC TRBV18 TRBD2 - TRBJ2-7
CASSEAGAGSPLHF TGTGCCAGCAGTGAAGCAGGGGCCGGGTCACCCCTCCACTTT TRBV6-1 - - TRBJ1-6
CASRPDPNEQFF TGTGCCAGCAGACCAGATCCCAATGAGCAGTTCTTC TRBV6-5 - - TRBJ2-1
CASSRVVNTEAFF TGTGCCAGCAGTCGAGTCGTGAACACTGAAGCTTTCTTT TRBV14 - few TRBJ1-1
CASRSAGTALHF TGTGCCAGCAGGAGTGCAGGGACTGCCCTCCACTTT TRBV6-5 - few TRBJ1-6
CASSPPTGVWQFF TGTGCCAGCTCACCACCGACGGGAGTTTGGCAGTTCTTC TRBV18 - - TRBJ2-1
CASSLEGLTAEAFF TGTGCCAGCAGCTTAGAAGGTCTAACAGCTGAAGCTTTCTTT TRBV7-2 - few TRBJ1-1
CASSRDYEQYF TGTGCCAGCAGCCGAGATTACGAGCAGTACTTC TRBV6-5 - - TRBJ2-7
CASSVPGQGVDTEAFF TGTGCCAGCAGCGTGCCGGGACAGGGGGTGGACACTGAAGCTTTCTTT TRBV9 TRBD1 - TRBJ1-1
CASSPASYSNQPQHF TGTGCCAGCAGCCCCGCGAGTTACAGCAATCAGCCCCAGCATTTT TRBV7-2 - - TRBJ1-5
CASSPGQVIRKLFF TGTGCCAGCAGCCCGGGACAGGTCATCAGAAAACTGTTTTTT TRBV2 TRBD1 few TRBJ1-4
CASARGDQETQYF TGTGCCTCCGCTCGCGGAGACCAAGAGACCCAGTACTTC TRBV2 - - TRBJ2-5
CASSLGNGEQYF TGTGCCAGCAGCTTGGGAAATGGGGAGCAGTACTTC TRBV7-9 - - TRBJ2-7
CASSQGTGRHYEQYF TGCGCCAGCAGCCAGGGAACAGGAAGGCACTACGAGCAGTACTTC TRBV4-1 - - TRBJ2-7
CASSIKGQNQPQHF TGTGCCAGTAGTATAAAGGGACAGAATCAGCCCCAGCATTTT TRBV19 TRBD1 - TRBJ1-5
CASSSGMTARSYEQYF TGTGCCAGCAGTTCCGGTATGACGGCCCGTTCCTACGAGCAGTACTTC TRBV28 - - TRBJ2-7
CASSKDSNYGYTF TGCGCCAGCAGCAAAGACAGTAACTATGGCTACACCTTC TRBV5-1 - - TRBJ1-2
CASSEAPRSNEKLFF TGTGCCAGCAGTGAAGCCCCCAGATCTAATGAAAAACTGTTTTTT TRBV6-1 - - TRBJ1-4
CASSEQGGPDTQYF TGCGCCAGCAGTGAACAGGGGGGTCCAGATACGCAGTATTTT TRBV10-2 TRBD1 few TRBJ2-3